This record covers a single TCR beta chain. Clones were sequenced by immunoSEQ multiplex PCR, and TCRdb holds only the in-frame ones, with some missing. This table has under 150,000 clones, 80% to 90% appearing once. This specimen comes from a study of T cell responses to AZD1222 COVID-19 vaccine. This CDR3 contains 13 residues. Trimming left V 5 bases short and J 6 bases short, with 13 bases between. The chain has TRBV12-3 or TRBV12-4 and TRBJ1-2; maybe TRBD1 (5 bases). Specimen: peripheral blood, collected 28 days after the second AZD1222 dose. The origin of this receptor is an adult who received the AZD1222 COVID-19 vaccine. The DNA for the CDR3 is TGTGCCAGCAGTCAGACAGTCATCAATGGCTACACCTTC. This encodes CASSQTVINGYTF.